The T cell receptor (beta chain) described here comes from a study of patients and donors after allogeneic stem cell transplantation. This clonotype was picked up a small number of times. This CDR3 comprises 14 residues. The J segment lost 7 bases and the V segment lost 2 bases, leaving 4 bases of the junction unmatched. Germline V gene sequence: CDR1 KGHSH, CDR2 LQKENI. MiXCR was run by TCRdb on the RT-PCR reads, yielding one entry per CDR3 protein. The table records 150,000 to 200,000 distinct CDR3 sequences, about 32% of them present only once. The genes are TRBV18 and TRBJ1-1; TRBD1 matches at 10 bases. The sequence derives from a human donor who was either an allogeneic HSCT recipient or a stem cell or donor lymphocyte infusion donor (not recorded which). It is not recorded whose cells these are; they may come from a transplant donor. Sequences were obtained from blood, either unsorted or a sorted T cell fraction (not recorded which). The CDR3 region is CASSPRQGAVEAFF. CDR3 nucleotide sequence: TGTGCCAGCTCACCAAGACAGGGGGCCGTTGAAGCTTTCTTT.